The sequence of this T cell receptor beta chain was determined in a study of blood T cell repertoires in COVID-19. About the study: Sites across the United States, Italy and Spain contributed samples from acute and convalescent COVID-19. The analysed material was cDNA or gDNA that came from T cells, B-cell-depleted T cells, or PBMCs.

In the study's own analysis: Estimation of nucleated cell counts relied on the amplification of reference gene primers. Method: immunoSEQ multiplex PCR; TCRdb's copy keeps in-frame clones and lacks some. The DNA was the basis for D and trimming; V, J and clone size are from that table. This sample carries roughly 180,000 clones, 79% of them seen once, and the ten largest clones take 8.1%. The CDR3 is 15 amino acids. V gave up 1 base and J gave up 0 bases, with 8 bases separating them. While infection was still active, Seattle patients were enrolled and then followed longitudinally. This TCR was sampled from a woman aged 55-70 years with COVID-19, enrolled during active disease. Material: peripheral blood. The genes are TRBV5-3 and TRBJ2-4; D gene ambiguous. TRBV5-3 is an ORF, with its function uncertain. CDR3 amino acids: CARSLSSLAKNIQYF. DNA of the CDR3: TGTGCCAGAAGCTTGTCTTCCCTAGCCAAAAACATTCAGTACTTC.